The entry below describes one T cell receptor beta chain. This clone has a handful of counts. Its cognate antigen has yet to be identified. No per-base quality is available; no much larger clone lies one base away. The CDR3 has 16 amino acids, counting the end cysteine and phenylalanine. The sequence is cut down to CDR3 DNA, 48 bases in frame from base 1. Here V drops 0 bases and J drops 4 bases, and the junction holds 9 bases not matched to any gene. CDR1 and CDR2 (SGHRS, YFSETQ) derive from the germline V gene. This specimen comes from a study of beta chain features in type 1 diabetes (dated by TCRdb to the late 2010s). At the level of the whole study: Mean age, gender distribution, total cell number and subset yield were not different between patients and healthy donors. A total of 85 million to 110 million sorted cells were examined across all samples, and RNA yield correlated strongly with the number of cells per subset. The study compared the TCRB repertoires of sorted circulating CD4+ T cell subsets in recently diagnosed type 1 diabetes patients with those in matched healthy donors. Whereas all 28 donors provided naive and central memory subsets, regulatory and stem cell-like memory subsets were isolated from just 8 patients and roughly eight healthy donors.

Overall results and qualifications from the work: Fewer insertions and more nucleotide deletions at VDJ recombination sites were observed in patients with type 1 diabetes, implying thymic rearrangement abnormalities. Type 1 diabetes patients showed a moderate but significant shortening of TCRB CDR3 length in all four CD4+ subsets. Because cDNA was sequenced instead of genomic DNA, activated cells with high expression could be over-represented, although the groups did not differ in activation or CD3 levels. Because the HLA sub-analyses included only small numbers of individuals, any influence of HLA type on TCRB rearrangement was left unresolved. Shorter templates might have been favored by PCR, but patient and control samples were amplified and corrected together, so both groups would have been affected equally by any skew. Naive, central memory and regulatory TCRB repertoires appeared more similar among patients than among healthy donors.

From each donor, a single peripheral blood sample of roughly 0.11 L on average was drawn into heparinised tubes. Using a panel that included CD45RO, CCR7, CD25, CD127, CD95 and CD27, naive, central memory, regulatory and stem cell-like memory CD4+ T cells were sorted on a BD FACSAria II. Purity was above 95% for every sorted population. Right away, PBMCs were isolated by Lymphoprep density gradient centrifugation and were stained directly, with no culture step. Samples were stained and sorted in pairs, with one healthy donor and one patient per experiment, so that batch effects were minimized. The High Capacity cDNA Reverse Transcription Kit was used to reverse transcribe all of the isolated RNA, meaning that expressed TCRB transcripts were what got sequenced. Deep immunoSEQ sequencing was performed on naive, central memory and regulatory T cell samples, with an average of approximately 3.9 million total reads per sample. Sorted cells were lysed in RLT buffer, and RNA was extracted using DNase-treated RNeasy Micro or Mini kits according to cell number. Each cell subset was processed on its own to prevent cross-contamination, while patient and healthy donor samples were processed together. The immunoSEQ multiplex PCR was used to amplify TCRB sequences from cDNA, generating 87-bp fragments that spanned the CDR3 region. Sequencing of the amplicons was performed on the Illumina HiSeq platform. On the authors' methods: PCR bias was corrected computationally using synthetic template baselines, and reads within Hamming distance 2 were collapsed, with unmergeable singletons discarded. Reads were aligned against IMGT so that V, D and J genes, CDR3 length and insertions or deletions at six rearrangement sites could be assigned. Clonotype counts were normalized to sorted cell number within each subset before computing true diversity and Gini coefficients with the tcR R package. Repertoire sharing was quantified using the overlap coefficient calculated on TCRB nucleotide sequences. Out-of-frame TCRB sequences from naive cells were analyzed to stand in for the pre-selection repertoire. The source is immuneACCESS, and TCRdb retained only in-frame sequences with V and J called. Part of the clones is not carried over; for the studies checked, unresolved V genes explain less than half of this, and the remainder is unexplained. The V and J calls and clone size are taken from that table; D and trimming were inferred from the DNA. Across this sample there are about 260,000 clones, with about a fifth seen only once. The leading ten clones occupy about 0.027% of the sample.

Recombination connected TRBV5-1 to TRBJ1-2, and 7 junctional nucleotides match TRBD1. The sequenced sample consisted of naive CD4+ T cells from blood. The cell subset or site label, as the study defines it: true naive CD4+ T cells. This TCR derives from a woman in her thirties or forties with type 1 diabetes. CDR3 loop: CASSLGQGITGYGYTF. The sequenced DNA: TGCGCCAGCAGCTTGGGACAGGGAATCACCGGCTATGGCTACACCTTC.